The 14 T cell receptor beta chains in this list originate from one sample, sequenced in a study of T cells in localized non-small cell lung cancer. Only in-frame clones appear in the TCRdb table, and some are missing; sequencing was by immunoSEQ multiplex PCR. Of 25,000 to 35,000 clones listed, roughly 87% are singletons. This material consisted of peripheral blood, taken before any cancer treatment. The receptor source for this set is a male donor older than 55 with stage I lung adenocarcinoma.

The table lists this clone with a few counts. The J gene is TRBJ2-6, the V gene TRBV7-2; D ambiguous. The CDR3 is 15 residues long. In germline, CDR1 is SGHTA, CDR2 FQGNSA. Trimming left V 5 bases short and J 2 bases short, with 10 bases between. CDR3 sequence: CASSPFMTGANVLTF. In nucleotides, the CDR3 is TGTGCCAGCAGCCCATTCATGACTGGGGCCAACGTCCTGACTTTC.

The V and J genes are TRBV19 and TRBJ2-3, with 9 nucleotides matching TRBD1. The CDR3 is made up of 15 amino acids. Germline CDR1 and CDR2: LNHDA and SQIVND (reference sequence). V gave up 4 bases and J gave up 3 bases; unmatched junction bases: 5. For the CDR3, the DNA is TGTGCCAGTAGTACAGGACAGGGGAGGACAGATACGCAGTATTTT. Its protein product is CASSTGQGRTDTQYF.

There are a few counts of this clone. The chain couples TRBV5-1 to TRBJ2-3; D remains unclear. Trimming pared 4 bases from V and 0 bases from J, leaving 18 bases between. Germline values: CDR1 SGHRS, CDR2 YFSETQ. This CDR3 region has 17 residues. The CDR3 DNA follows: TGCGCCAGCAGCGTTGGCCAACGGCCGGACAGCACAGATACGCAGTATTTT. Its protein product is CASSVGQRPDSTDTQYF.

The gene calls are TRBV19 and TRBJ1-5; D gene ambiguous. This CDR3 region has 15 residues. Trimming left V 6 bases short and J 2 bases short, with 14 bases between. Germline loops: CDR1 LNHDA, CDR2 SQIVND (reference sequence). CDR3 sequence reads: CASSLRGEGNQPQHF. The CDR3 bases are TGTGCCAGTAGCCTACGGGGTGAGGGCAATCAGCCCCAGCATTTT.

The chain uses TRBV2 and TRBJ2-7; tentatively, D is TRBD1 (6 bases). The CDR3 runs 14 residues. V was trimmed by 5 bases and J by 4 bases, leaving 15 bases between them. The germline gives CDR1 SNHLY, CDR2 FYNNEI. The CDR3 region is CASSRDRLAYEQYF. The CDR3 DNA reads TGTGCCAGCAGTCGAGACAGGTTAGCGTACGAGCAGTACTTC.

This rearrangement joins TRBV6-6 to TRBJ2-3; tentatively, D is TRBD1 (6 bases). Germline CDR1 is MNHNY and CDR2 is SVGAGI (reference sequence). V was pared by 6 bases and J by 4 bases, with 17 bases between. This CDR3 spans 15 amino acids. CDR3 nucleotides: TGTGCCAGCAGCCACGGCACAGGGTGGGCAGATACGCAGTATTTT. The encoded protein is CASSHGTGWADTQYF.

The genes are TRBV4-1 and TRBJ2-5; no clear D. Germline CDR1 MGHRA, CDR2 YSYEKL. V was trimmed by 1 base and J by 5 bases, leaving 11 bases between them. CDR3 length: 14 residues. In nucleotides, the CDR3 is TGCGCCAGCAGCCAAGGAGGATCTAGGGAGACCCAGTACTTC. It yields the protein CASSQGGSRETQYF.

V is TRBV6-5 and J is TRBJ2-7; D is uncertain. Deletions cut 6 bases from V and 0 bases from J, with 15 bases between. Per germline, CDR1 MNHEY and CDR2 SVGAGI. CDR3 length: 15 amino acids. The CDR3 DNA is TGTGCCAGCAGCTCTGCCCAGGCGAACTCCTACGAGCAGTACTTC. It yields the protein CASSSAQANSYEQYF.

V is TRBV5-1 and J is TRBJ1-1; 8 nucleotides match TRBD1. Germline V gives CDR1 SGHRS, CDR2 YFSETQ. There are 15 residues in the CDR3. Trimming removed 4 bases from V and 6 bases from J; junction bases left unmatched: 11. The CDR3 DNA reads TGCGCCAGCAGCCCGGACAGGGCAACCGCGGCTGAAGCTTTCTTT. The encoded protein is CASSPDRATAAEAFF.

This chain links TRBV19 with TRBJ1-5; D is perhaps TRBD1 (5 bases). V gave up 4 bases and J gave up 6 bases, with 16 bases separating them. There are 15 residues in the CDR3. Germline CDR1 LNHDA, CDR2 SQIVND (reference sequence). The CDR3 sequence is CASSNRRDRSQPQHF. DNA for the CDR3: TGTGCCAGTAGTAACCGCCGGGACCGATCTCAGCCCCAGCATTTT.

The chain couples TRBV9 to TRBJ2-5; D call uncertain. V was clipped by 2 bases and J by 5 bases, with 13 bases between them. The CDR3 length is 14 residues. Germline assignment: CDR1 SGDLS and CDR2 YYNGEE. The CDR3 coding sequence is TGTGCCAGCAGCGTCAACGGCCTTGAGGAGACCCAGTACTTC. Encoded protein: CASSVNGLEETQYF.

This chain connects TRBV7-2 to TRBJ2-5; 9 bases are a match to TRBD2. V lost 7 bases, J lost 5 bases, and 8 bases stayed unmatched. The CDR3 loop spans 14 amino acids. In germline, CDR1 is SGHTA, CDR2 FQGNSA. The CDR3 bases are TGTGCCAGCACCCCGGGACTAGCTGGGGAGACCCAGTACTTC. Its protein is CASTPGLAGETQYF.

CDR3 amino acids: CASSLGAGAVSYEQYF. The DNA for the CDR3 is TGCGCCAGCAGCTTGGGGGCGGGGGCCGTTTCCTACGAGCAGTACTTC. The chain carries TRBV5-1 and TRBJ2-7; possible D gene TRBD2, 7 bases. This CDR3 comprises 16 residues. The germline V and J ends were trimmed by 0 bases and 1 base, with 14 bases remaining between them. Germline CDR1 reads SGHRS; CDR2 reads YFSETQ.

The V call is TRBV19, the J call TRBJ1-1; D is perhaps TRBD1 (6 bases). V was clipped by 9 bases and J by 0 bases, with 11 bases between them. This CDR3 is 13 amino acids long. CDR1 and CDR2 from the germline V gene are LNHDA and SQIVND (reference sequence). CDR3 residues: CARQGQLNTEAFF. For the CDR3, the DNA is TGTGCCAGACAGGGACAACTGAACACTGAAGCTTTCTTT.